The present T cell receptor (beta chain) was sequenced within a study of blood T cell repertoires in COVID-19. At the level of the study: COVID-19 samples, acute and convalescent, were from the United States, Italy and Spain. T cells, B-cell-depleted T cells, or PBMCs provided the cDNA or gDNA that served as material.

Here immunoSEQ multiplex PCR was the method, and the copy in TCRdb shows in-frame clones only, minus some. The repertoire consists of about 380,000 clones, with about 89% occurring once and the leading ten covering over 1%. Germline assignment: CDR1 MNHEY and CDR2 SMNVEV (reference sequence). J lost 5 bases, V lost 4 bases, and 8 bases had no gene match. The length of the CDR3 is 17 residues. This receptor was taken from a man in his forties with acute or convalescent COVID-19. The chain links TRBV27 to TRBJ1-6; TRBD1 agrees at 10 bases. Sequenced material: peripheral blood. The CDR3 nucleotides are TGTGCCAGCAGTTCCCCCGGACAGGGGGGGCATAATTCACCCCTCCACTTT. The encoded protein is CASSSPGQGGHNSPLHF.